The clone carrying this TCR beta chain was detected only once. Its target is unknown. A deep-level run was used for the assay. Generated by immunoSEQ multiplex PCR, the TCRdb table keeps only in-frame clones and is missing some. Here the sample spans around 640,000 clones, approximately 96% being singletons. This entry is derived from a study of shared clonotypes between healthy human individuals. Whole-study results and caveats: Limited genetic and exposure-history diversity came from having few donors.

Germline CDR1 reads MDHEN; CDR2 reads SYDVKM. This CDR3 region has 14 residues. The V gene lost 7 bases and the J gene lost 7 bases, with 17 bases spanning the gap. Terminally differentiated effector memory CD45RA+ cells were excluded from the naive CD8 cells, which were CD45RO-negative and positively selected for CCR7. Sequencing used naive CD8+ T cells sorted from blood. The origin of this receptor is a woman aged 25 to 39 in good health. The genes are TRBV28 and TRBJ1-5; perhaps TRBD1 as D (5 bases). The CDR3 DNA sequence: TGTGCCAGCACCGGGGACTTATCGTGGCAGCCCCAGCATTTT. Its protein is CASTGDLSWQPQHF.